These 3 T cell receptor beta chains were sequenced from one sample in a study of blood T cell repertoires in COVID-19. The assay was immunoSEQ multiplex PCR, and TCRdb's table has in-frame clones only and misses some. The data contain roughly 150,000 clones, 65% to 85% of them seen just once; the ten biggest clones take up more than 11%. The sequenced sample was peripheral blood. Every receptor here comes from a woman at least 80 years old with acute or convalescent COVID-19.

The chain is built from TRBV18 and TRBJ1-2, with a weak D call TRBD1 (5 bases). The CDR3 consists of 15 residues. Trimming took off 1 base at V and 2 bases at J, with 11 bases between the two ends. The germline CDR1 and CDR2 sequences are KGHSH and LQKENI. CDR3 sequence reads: CASSPQEQENYGYTF. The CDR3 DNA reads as TGTGCCAGCTCACCACAAGAACAGGAAAACTATGGCTACACCTTC. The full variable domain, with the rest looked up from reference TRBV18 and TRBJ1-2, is NAGVMQNPRHLVRRRGQEARLRCSPMKGHSHVYWYRQLPEEGLKFMVYLQKENIIDESGMPKERFSAEFPKEGPSILRIQQVVRGDSAAYFCASSPQEQENYGYTFGSGTRLTVV.

The DNA of the CDR3 is TGTGCCAGCAGCTTGTCGGGGTTTAGGGCCAACGTCCTGACTTTC. It is translated as CASSLSGFRANVLTF. V usage is TRBV5-4 and J usage is TRBJ2-6; D is possibly TRBD2 (5 bases). V was pared by 1 base and J by 5 bases, with 10 bases between. Germline CDR1 is SGHNT and CDR2 is YYREEE (reference sequence). This CDR3 comprises 15 residues.

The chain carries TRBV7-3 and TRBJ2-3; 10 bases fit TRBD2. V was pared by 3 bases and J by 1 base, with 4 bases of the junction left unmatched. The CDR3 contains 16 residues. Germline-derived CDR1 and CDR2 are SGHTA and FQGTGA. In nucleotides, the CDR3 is TGTGCCAGCAGCTTCGTAGGGACTAGCGGCACAGATACGCAGTATTTT. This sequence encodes CASSFVGTSGTDTQYF.